This entry describes one T cell receptor (beta chain). Its antigen is as yet unknown. 60 Vbeta and 13 Jbeta primers were used in PCR. Assay: immunoSEQ multiplex PCR; the TCRdb copy retains only in-frame clones and omits some. The table includes around 120,000 clones, around three quarters detected once. This record comes from a study of cytomegalovirus exposure and HLA in healthy donors. V gave up 0 bases and J gave up 2 bases; unmatched junction bases: 6. From germline, CDR1 is GTSNPN and CDR2 SVGIG (reference sequence). This CDR3 has 15 residues. Overall study results and limits: The study flagged around 160 TCR beta chains as cytomegalovirus-associated. Most TCRs appeared rarely, but some public TCRs recurred in many donors.

The V call is TRBV30, the J call TRBJ1-2, with TRBD1 matching 7 bases. Source material: PBMCs. The receptor comes from a male donor in good health and CMV-seronegative. CDR3 amino acids: CAWSVLGQENYGYTF. In DNA form, the CDR3 reads TGTGCCTGGAGTGTACTAGGACAGGAGAACTATGGCTACACCTTC. Full variable domain (rest looked up from reference TRBV30 and TRBJ1-2): SQTIHQWPATLVQPVGSPLSLECTVEGTSNPNLYWYRQAAGRGLQLLFYSVGIGQISSEVPQNLSASRPQDRQFILSSKKLLLSDSGFYLCAWSVLGQENYGYTFGSGTRLTVV.